A single sample gave rise to the 4 T cell receptor beta chains below, sequenced in a study of control samples from healthy donors and cancer patients. TCRdb's copy holds only in-frame clones and misses some; the assay was immunoSEQ multiplex PCR. Seen here are approximately 97,000 clones, about 86% observed once, and the top ten hold around 14%. The sequenced material came from blood. The source is a man aged 25-45 years in good health.

V is TRBV28 and J is TRBJ1-5; unclear D gene. The V end lost 2 bases, the J end lost 5 bases, and 10 bases lay between the germline ends. Per germline, CDR1 MDHEN and CDR2 SYDVKM. The CDR3 has 14 amino acids. The CDR3 region is CASSLTGVYQPQHF. CDR3 bases: TGTGCCAGCAGTTTAACCGGGGTTTATCAGCCCCAGCATTTT.

The CDR3 DNA is TGTGCCAGCAGTTTGGCCTTTCGAGGCGAGCAGTACTTC. It encodes CASSLAFRGEQYF. The chain recombines TRBV27 with TRBJ2-7; D ambiguous. V shed 3 bases and J shed 6 bases, with 12 bases lying between them. The CDR3 loop spans 13 amino acids. Germline assignment: CDR1 MNHEY and CDR2 SMNVEV (reference sequence).

The gene calls are TRBV28 and TRBJ1-5; D is undetermined. The CDR3 spans 12 residues. CDR1 and CDR2 from the germline V gene are MDHEN and SYDVKM. Trimming removed 7 bases from V and 4 bases from J, with 8 bases in between. Written as DNA, the CDR3 is TGTGCCAGCACCGGGCCAAATCAGCCCCAGCATTTT. Protein sequence: CASTGPNQPQHF.

The chain joins TRBV5-1 to TRBJ1-6; no firm D call. Between the trimmed V and J ends, which lost 4 bases and 3 bases, there was a span of 17 bases. The germline gives CDR1 SGHRS, CDR2 YFSETQ. The CDR3 has 17 amino acids. The chain's CDR3 is CASSGEFGSNYNSPLHF. As DNA, the CDR3 is TGCGCCAGCAGCGGAGAGTTTGGGAGTAACTATAATTCACCCCTCCACTTT. The full variable domain, rest sourced from reference TRBV5-1 and TRBJ1-6, is KAGVTQTPRYLIKTRGQQVTLSCSPISGHRSVSWYQQTPGQGLQFLFEYFSETQRNKGNFPGRFSGRQFSNSRSEMNVSTLELGDSALYLCASSGEFGSNYNSPLHFGNGTRLTVT.